Listed here are 5 T cell receptor beta chains from one sample, sequenced in a study of shared clonotypes between healthy human individuals. The repertoire was sequenced with immunoSEQ multiplex PCR; TCRdb's copy has only in-frame clones and lacks some. The sample has around 2,000,000 clones, 85% to 95% seen once. Naive CD8 cells comprised CD45RO-negative, CCR7-positively selected cells, excluding terminally differentiated effector memory CD45RA+ cells. Sample: naive CD8+ T cells sorted from blood. These receptors were obtained from a man aged 18 to 30 in good health.

This sequence joins TRBV7-9 and TRBJ2-3; 7 nucleotides line up with TRBD1. The junction had 5 bases not matched to a gene; V was cut back by 5 bases and J by 0 bases. Per the germline V gene, CDR1 is SEHNR and CDR2 is FQNEAQ (reference sequence). The CDR3 runs to 15 residues. The CDR3 region has the DNA TGTGCCAGCAGCGACCGGGACAGAAGCACAGATACGCAGTATTTT. The encoded protein is CASSDRDRSTDTQYF. Filled out from reference TRBV7-9 and TRBJ2-3, the complete variable domain reads DTGVSQNPRHKITKRGQNVTFRCDPISEHNRLYWYRQTLGQGPEFLTYFQNEAQLEKSRLLSDRFSAERPKGSFSTLEIQRTEQGDSAMYLCASSDRDRSTDTQYFGPGTRLTVL.

This sequence joins TRBV7-9 and TRBJ2-1; D remains unclear. Trimming cost V 5 bases and J 0 bases, with 8 bases left between them. Germline V CDR1 and CDR2: SEHNR, FQNEAQ (reference sequence). CDR3 size: 14 residues. The CDR3 sequence is CASSPMHSYNEQFF. In DNA form, the CDR3 reads TGTGCCAGCAGCCCAATGCACTCCTACAATGAGCAGTTCTTC.

The chain joins TRBV19 to TRBJ2-3, with TRBD2 identical over 11 bases. The trim removed 5 bases at V and 1 base at J, leaving 5 bases unmatched. Germline loops: CDR1 LNHDA, CDR2 SQIVND (reference sequence). CDR3 length: 16 residues. This CDR3 is CASSDGTSGGTDTQYF. CDR3 nucleotide sequence: TGTGCCAGTAGTGACGGGACTAGCGGAGGCACAGATACGCAGTATTTT.

On this clone itself: The sample has other DNA sequences that encode this CDR3 too. The rearrangement uses TRBV5-6 and TRBJ2-1; weak D call: TRBD1 (6 bases). This CDR3 region has 12 residues. Germline V gene sequence: CDR1 SGHDT, CDR2 YYEEEE. Trimming shortened V by 4 bases and J by 6 bases, and 8 bases separated the two germline ends. The CDR3 DNA reads as TGTGCCAGCAGCCCGGACAGCAATGAGCAGTTCTTC. This gives the protein CASSPDSNEQFF.

The V and J genes are TRBV7-9 and TRBJ2-5, with D tentatively TRBD1 (6 bases). The CDR3 contains 14 residues. The V gene lost 5 bases and the J gene lost 5 bases, with 15 bases spanning the gap. CDR1 is SEHNR and CDR2 is FQNEAQ in the germline V gene (reference sequence). This CDR3 reads CASSHPGHGETQYF. As DNA, the CDR3 is TGTGCCAGCAGCCATCCGGGACACGGCGAGACCCAGTACTTC.